This T cell receptor (beta chain) appears in the sequencing data of a study of T cells in Graves' hyperthyroidism and ophthalmopathy. Study findings and constraints: Ophthalmopathy stood apart from stable hyperthyroidism in a 13 V-J model.

Disease lasting under 3 months, a NOSPECS grade of at least 4, and a Clinical Activity Score of at least 3 were features of the ophthalmopathy patients. This clonotype was observed many times. The antigen remains unidentified. Deletions cut 8 bases from V and 2 bases from J, with 11 bases between. Germline CDR1 reads SGHVS; CDR2 reads FQNEAQ. The CDR3 runs to 13 residues. Researchers amplified the TCR beta CDR3 regions from RNA transcripts. In the first-round RT-PCR of the TCR CDR3, the HTBI primer set was used. TCRdb passed the multiplex PCR reads through MiXCR, listing each CDR3 protein once. Among some 360,000 distinct CDR3 sequences listed, roughly 20% were seen once.

The chain recombines TRBV7-8 with TRBJ2-3; maybe TRBD1 (5 bases). Source material: blood. This receptor was taken from a woman aged 40-49 years with Graves' ophthalmopathy. In DNA, the CDR3 is TGTGCCAGCGGCCTGGACAACACAGATACGCAGTATTTT. This translates into CASGLDNTDTQYF.